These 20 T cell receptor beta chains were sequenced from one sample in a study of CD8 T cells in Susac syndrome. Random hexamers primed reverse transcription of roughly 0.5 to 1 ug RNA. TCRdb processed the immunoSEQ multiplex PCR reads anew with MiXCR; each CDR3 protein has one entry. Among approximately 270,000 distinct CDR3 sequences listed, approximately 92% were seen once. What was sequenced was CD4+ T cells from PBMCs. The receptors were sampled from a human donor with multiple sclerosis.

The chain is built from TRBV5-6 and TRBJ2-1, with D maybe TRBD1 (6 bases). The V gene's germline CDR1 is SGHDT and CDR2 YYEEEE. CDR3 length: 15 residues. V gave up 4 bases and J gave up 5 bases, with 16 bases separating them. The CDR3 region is CASSGGLVVNNEQFF. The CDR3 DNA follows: TGTGCCAGCAGCGGGGGCCTAGTCGTGAACAATGAGCAGTTCTTC.

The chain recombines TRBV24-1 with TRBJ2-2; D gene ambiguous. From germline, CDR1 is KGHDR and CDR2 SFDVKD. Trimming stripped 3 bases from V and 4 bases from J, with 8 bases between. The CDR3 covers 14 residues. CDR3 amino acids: CATSDAWVTGELFF. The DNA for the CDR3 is TGTGCCACCAGTGATGCGTGGGTCACCGGGGAGCTGTTTTTT.

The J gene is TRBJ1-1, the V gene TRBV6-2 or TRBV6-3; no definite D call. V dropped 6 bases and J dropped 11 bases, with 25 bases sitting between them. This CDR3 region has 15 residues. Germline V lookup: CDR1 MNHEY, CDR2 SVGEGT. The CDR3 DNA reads TGTGCCAGCAGCCGCACCTCGGGCCTCCCCCATGAGGCTTTCTTT. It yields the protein CASSRTSGLPHEAFF.

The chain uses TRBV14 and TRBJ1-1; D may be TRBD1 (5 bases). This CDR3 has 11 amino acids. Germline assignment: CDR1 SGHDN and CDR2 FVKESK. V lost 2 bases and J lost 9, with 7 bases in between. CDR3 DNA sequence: TGTGCCAGCAGCCAAACAGGAAAAGCTTTCTTT. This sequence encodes CASSQTGKAFF.

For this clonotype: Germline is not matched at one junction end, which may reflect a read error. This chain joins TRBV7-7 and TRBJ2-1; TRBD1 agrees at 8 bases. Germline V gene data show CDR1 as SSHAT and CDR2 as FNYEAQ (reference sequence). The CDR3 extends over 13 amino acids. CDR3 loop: CASSLDRDDEQFF. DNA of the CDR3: TGTGCTAGCAGCTTGGACAGGGACGATGAGCAGTTCTTC.

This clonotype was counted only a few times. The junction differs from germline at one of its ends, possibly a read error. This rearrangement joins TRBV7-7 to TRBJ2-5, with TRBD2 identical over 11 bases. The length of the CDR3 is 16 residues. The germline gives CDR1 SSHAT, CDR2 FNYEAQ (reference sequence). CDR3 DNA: TGTGCTAGCAGCTTAGGGTTAGCGGGAGGGCAGGAGACCCAGTACTTC. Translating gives CASSLGLAGGQETQYF.

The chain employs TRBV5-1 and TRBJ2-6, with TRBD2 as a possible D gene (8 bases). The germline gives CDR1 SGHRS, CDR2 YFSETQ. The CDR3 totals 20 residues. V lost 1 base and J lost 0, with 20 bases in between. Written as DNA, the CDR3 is TGCGCCAGCAGCTTGCGGGGACCGGGAGGGACAGCCTCTGGGGCCAACGTCCTGACTTTC. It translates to CASSLRGPGGTASGANVLTF.

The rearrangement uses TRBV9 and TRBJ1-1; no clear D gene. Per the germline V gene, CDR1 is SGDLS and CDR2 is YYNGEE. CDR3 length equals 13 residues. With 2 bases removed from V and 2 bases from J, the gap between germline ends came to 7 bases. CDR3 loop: CASSVKGNTEAFF. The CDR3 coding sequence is TGTGCCAGCAGCGTTAAGGGAAACACTGAAGCTTTCTTT. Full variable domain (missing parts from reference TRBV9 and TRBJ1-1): DSGVTQTPKHLITATGQRVTLRCSPRSGDLSVYWYQQSLDQGLQFLIQYYNGEERAKGNILERFSAQQFPDLHSELNLSSLELGDSALYFCASSVKGNTEAFFGQGTRLTVV.

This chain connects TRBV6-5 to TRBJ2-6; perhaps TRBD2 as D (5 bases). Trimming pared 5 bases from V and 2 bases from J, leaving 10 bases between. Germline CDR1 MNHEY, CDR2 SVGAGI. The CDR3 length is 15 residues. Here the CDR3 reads CASSPRRPGANVLTF. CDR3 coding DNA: TGTGCCAGCAGTCCACGGAGGCCTGGGGCCAACGTCCTGACTTTC.

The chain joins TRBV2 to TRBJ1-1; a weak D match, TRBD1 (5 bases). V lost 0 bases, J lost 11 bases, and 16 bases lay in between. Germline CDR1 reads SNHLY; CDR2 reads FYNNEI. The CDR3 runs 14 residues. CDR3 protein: CASSEAGRANGAFF. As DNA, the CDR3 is TGTGCCAGCAGTGAAGCCGGCAGGGCCAACGGGGCTTTCTTT.

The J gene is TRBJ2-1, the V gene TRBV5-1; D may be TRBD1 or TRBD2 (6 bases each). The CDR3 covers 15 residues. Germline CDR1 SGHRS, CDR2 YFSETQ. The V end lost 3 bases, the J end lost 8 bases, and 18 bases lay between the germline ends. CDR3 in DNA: TGCGCCAGCAGCTGGGGCCTAGGGGGGCTTTATGAGCAGTTCTTC. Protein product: CASSWGLGGLYEQFF.

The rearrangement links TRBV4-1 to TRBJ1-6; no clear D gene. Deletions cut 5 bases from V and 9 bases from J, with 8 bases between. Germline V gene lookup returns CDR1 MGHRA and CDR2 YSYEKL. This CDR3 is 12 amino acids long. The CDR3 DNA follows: TGCGCCAGCAGCGCCAGAGGTTCACCCCTCCACTTT. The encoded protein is CASSARGSPLHF.

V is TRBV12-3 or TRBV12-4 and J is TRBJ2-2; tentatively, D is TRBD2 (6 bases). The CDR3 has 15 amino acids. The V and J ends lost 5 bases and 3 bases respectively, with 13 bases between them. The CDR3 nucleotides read TGTGCCAGCAGTCAGCTAGCGCGGGACACCGGGGAGCTGTTTTTT. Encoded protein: CASSQLARDTGELFF.

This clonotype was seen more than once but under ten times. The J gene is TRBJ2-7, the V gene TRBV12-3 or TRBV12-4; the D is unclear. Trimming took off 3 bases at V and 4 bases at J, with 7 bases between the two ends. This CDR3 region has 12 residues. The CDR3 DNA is TGTGCCAGCAGTTTGTCCAGGTACGAGCAGTACTTC. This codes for CASSLSRYEQYF.

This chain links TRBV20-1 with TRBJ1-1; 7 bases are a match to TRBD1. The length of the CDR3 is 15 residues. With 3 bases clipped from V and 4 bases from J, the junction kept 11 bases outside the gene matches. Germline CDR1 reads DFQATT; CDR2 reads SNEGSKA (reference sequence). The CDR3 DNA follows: TGCAGTGCTAGGACCTACAGGGGACTTAGCACTGAAGCTTTCTTT. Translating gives CSARTYRGLSTEAFF.

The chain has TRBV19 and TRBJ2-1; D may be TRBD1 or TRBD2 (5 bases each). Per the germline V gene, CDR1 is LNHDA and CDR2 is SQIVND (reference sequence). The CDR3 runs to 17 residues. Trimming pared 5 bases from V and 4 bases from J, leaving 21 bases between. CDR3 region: CASSEGPYRRAYNEQFF. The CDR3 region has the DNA TGTGCCAGTAGTGAGGGACCCTACAGACGAGCTTACAATGAGCAGTTCTTC.

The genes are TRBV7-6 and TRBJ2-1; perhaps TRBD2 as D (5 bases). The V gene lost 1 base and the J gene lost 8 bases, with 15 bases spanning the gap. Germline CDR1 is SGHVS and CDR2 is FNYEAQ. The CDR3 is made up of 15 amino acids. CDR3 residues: CASSLVMLAGDEQFF. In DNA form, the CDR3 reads TGTGCCAGCAGCTTAGTAATGCTAGCCGGTGATGAGCAGTTCTTC. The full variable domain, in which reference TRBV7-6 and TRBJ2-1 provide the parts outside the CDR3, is GAGVSQSPRYKVTKRGQDVALRCDPISGHVSLYWYRQALGQGPEFLTYFNYEAQQDKSGLPNDRFSAERPEGSISTLTIQRTEQRDSAMYRCASSLVMLAGDEQFFGPGTRLTVL.

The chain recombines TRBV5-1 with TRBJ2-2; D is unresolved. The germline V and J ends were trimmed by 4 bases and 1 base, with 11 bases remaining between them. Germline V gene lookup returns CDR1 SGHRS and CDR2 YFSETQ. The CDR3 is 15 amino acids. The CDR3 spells CASSILQVNTGELFF. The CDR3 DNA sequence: TGCGCCAGCAGCATATTGCAGGTGAACACCGGGGAGCTGTTTTTT.

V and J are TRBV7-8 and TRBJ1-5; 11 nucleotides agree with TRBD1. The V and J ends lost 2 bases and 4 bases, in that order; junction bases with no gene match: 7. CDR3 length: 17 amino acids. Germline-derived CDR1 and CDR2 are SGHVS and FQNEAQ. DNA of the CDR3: TGTGCCAGCAGCTTAAGGACAGGGGGCGCCTATAATCAGCCCCAGCATTTT. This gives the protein CASSLRTGGAYNQPQHF.

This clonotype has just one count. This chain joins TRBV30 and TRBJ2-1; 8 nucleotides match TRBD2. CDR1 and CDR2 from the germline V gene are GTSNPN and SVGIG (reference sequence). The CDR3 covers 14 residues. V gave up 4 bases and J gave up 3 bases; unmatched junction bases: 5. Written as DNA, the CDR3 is TGTGCCTGGACCCGTGGGACTAGCTACAATGAGCAGTTCTTC. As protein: CAWTRGTSYNEQFF.